The source of this TCR beta chain is a study of T cells in Graves' hyperthyroidism and ophthalmopathy. Study findings and constraints: Within blood appeared most thyroid clonotypes that had expanded above 0.001.

Subjects aged 18 to 65 presented with newly diagnosed hyperthyroidism of less than 2 months' duration. Germline V gene data show CDR1 as PRHDT and CDR2 as FYEKMQ (reference sequence). The CDR3 consists of 11 residues. Note on this clonotype: The antigen is not known. Germline is not matched at one junction end, which may reflect a read error.

There were TCR beta CDR3 regions amplified from RNA transcripts. With the HTBI primer set, the TCR CDR3 went through a first round of RT-PCR. TCRdb re-called the multiplex PCR reads through MiXCR, storing one row per CDR3 protein. The top ten clones hold 12% to 15% of a sample with around 450,000 distinct CDR3 sequences, about 15% of them seen once. The sample taken for sequencing was blood. The V gene is TRBV13, the J gene TRBJ2-1, with D perhaps matching TRBD2 (6 bases). This clonotype originated in a young woman with Graves' hyperthyroidism. CDR3 nucleotide sequence: TGTGCCAGCAGCTCCGGAGGGGAGCAGTCCTTC. Translated, it gives CASSSGGEQSF.